This TCR beta chain originates from a study of identical twins. This clonotype was detected ten times or more. CDR1 and CDR2 from the germline V gene are MGHRA and YSYEKL. CDR3 size: 15 residues. The V gene lost 2 bases and the J gene lost 2 bases, with 12 bases spanning the gap. TCRdb reprocessed the 5' RACE reads via MiXCR and lists one record per CDR3 protein. Among 200,000 to 300,000 distinct CDR3 sequences listed, over 9.5% were seen once. The genes are TRBV4-1 and TRBJ2-5; D gene ambiguous. Specimen: memory T cells sorted from blood. The source is a man aged 45 to 65 in good health. The CDR3 nucleotides read TGCGCCAGCAGCCAATTTCACTGGAATCAAGAGACCCAGTACTTC. It is translated as CASSQFHWNQETQYF.